This T cell receptor beta chain is drawn from a study of OX40 agonist ivuxolimab in advanced cancers. Broader study findings: The average count of expanded clones was higher among CD8+ T cells than among CD4+.

Worth noting for this clone: Its specificity is unknown.

Here immunoSEQ multiplex PCR was the method, and the copy in TCRdb shows in-frame clones only, minus some. The sample lists some 19,000 clones, more than 70% occurring once. CDR1 and CDR2 (germline): SGHAT, FQNNGV. With 5 bases clipped from V and 5 bases from J, the junction kept 8 bases outside the gene matches. The CDR3 length is 14 residues. The chain links TRBV11-2 to TRBJ2-7; 8 positions agree with TRBD2. The starting material was CD4+ or CD8+ T cells sorted from blood, obtained in a trial of the OX40 agonist ivuxolimab. This receptor was obtained from an adult with an advanced solid tumor such as melanoma, head and neck, liver or kidney cancer. Written as DNA, the CDR3 is TGTGCCAGCAGCACCAGCGGGAGCCCCAACGAGCAGTACTTC. Protein: CASSTSGSPNEQYF.